This entry describes one TCR beta chain. Germline loops: CDR1 KGHSH, CDR2 LQKENI. The CDR3 is 18 residues long. V dropped 3 bases and J dropped 0; count of bases not matched to a gene: 10. The sort gate was single viable CD3+CD4+CD8-CD45RO+ cells for memory CD4+ T cells. The data derive from a study of memory CD4+ T cells and cytomegalovirus serostatus. TCRdb's copy holds only in-frame clones and misses some; the assay was immunoSEQ multiplex PCR. The sample has over 35,000 clones; nearly 80% are singletons. Material: memory CD4+ T cells from blood. The chain is built from TRBV18 and TRBJ1-3; TRBD1 matches 8 bases. This clonotype was sampled from an adult in good health and CMV-seronegative. The CDR3 DNA sequence: TGTGCCAGCTCACCGACCCGGGACAGGTTCCTCTCTGGAAACACCATATATTTT. It codes for CASSPTRDRFLSGNTIYF.